This T cell receptor (beta chain) was identified during a study of T cells after yellow fever vaccination. Each CDR3 protein gets one entry after TCRdb re-called the 5' RACE reads with MiXCR. The profile shows just under 600,000 distinct CDR3 sequences, less than 15% of them singletons. V lost 4 bases and J 4 bases, leaving 20 bases between the germline ends. CDR3 length: 17 amino acids. Germline assignment: CDR1 LGHNA and CDR2 YNFKEQ. J is TRBJ2-1 and V is TRBV4-2; tentatively, D is TRBD2 (6 bases). The clonotype was recovered from a man aged 30 to 45 who received the YFV17D yellow fever vaccine. Specimen: PBMCs, collected on the day of the yellow fever booster vaccination. In nucleotides, the CDR3 is TGTGCCAGCAGCCCCGTTCCGGGAGCGGGCCTGTACAATGAGCAGTTCTTC. This translates into CASSPVPGAGLYNEQFF.